This T cell receptor (beta chain) was retrieved from a study of blood T cell repertoires in COVID-19 (dated by TCRdb to the early 2020s). General notes on the study: Samples from collaborators originated in the United States, Italy and Spain and spanned both the acute and convalescent phases of COVID-19. The sample metadata nearly always contained a de-identified subject ID, COVID-19 status, age in years and sex. The dataset comprised deeply sampled blood TCRbeta repertoires from subjects exposed to, actively infected with, or recovered from COVID-19. Samples came from the ongoing ImmuneRACE study (first 160 participants) plus 1,254 subjects from 6 global collaborators. The material from the prospective study consisted of cDNA or gDNA derived from T cells, B-cell-depleted T cells, or PBMCs. HLA class I and class II types, where available, came from metadata supplied by the sample provider rather than from assay-based typing. A freely available public database, intended as a resource for researchers studying the immune response to SARS-CoV-2, is where the repertoires were released. General study outcomes and caveats: How much clinical and demographic metadata was included differed by source and by participant, and the metadata was provided uncurated.

The CDR3 starts with the cysteine, ends with the phenylalanine, and has 15 residues. Left in the record is the CDR3 DNA by itself, 45 bases read in frame from the first base. For CDR1 and CDR2, the germline V gene (reference sequence) lists LGHDT and YNNKEL. Trimming takes 4 bases off V and 7 bases off J; junction bases not matched to a gene: 7. TCRbeta CDR3 regions were amplified from genomic DNA using the immunoSEQ Assay, a bias-controlled multiplex PCR. As for the authors' bioinformatics: The number of nucleated cells in each sample was estimated from the amplification of reference gene primers within the assay. To quantify the absolute abundance of each unique TCRbeta CDR3 rearrangement, sequence reads were collapsed and filtered. Productive Simpson clonality was computed per sample as the square root of Simpson's diversity index over productive rearrangements. TCRdb took this table from immuneACCESS and kept in-frame rearrangements with V and J called. Such tables lack part of the clones; where checked against another copy, unresolved V genes explain under half of the gap, and the rest is unexplained. V, J and clone size derive from that table, while D and trimming were established from the DNA sequence. The sample profile shows about 400,000 clones; around 87% of them were found once. The ten largest make up 3% of the sample.

On this clone: The antigen this receptor binds is unknown. Base-call qualities are not available, and no considerably larger clone is one nucleotide away.

Collaborating institutions collected whole blood in K2EDTA tubes following their own protocols. For TCRbeta analysis, collaborators shipped samples in one of three forms: frozen whole blood, isolated PBMCs, or DNA extracted from either of those sample types. Sequenced input: peripheral blood. The chain employs TRBV3-1 (or the pseudogene TRBV3-2) and TRBJ2-2; TRBD2 aligns with 9 central bases. The sequence was collected from a human donor in a cohort sampled during active COVID-19. Here is the DNA: TGTGCCAGCAGCCCTCCTAGCGGGGAGGGCGGGGAGCTGTTTTTT. This yields the protein CASSPPSGEGGELFF.